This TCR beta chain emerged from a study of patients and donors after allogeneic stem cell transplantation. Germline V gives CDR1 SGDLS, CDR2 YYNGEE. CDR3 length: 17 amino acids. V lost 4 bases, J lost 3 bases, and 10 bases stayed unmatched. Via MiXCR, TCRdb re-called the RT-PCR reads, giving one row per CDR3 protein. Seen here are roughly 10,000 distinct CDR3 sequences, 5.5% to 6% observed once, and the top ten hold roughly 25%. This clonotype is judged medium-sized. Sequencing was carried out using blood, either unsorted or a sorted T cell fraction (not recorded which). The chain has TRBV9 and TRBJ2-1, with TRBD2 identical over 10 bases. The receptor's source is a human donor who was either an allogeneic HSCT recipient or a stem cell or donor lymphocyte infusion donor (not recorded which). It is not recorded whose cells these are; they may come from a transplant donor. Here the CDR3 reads CASSHDKGTSVYNEQFF. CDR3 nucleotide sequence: TGTGCCAGCAGCCACGACAAGGGGACTAGCGTCTACAATGAGCAGTTCTTC.